Below are 17 T cell receptor beta chains sequenced from a single sample in a study of blood T cell repertoires in COVID-19. Profiling relied on immunoSEQ multiplex PCR, and the TCRdb table lists in-frame clones only, not all of them. In the table there are approximately 81,000 clones, about 89% of which are singletons. The sample consisted of PBMCs or T cells enriched from blood (not recorded which). The receptors shown here come from a woman aged 50 to 60 with acute COVID-19.

J is TRBJ2-2 and V is TRBV5-1, with D unclear. V lost 6 bases, J lost 2 bases, and 11 bases lay in between. The CDR3 covers 14 residues. Germline CDR1 and CDR2: SGHRS and YFSETQ. The chain's CDR3 is CASKIDTNTGELFF. CDR3 nucleotide sequence: TGCGCCAGCAAAATCGACACTAACACCGGGGAGCTGTTTTTT.

The chain joins TRBV18 to TRBJ2-1; 7 nucleotides match TRBD2. Germline CDR1 is KGHSH and CDR2 is LQKENI. The junction had 11 bases not matched to a gene; V was cut back by 0 bases and J by 9 bases. CDR3 length: 16 amino acids. The CDR3 protein is CASSPPGRGRSGEQFF. The CDR3, as DNA: TGTGCCAGCTCACCACCGGGCCGCGGGAGATCCGGTGAGCAGTTCTTC.

The chain links TRBV5-1 to TRBJ2-3, with D perhaps TRBD2 (5 bases). The CDR3 consists of 13 residues. V was pared by 2 bases and J by 6 bases, with 10 bases between. CDR1 is SGHRS and CDR2 is YFSETQ in the germline V gene. As DNA, the CDR3 is TGCGCCAGCAGCTTTCCCGGGGATGATACGCAGTATTTT. This sequence encodes CASSFPGDDTQYF.

This chain uses TRBV7-9 with TRBJ2-2, with 10 bases lining up with TRBD2. Germline V gene sequence: CDR1 SEHNR, CDR2 FQNEAQ (reference sequence). With V trimmed by 8 bases and J by 6 bases, 15 bases remained unmatched. This CDR3 is 17 amino acids long. Written as DNA, the CDR3 is TGTGCCAGCGGCGGACGGGTAGCGGGAGGCTGGCCCGGGGAGCTGTTTTTT. As protein: CASGGRVAGGWPGELFF.

J is TRBJ1-2 and V is TRBV7-2; TRBD1 aligns across 7 bases. The ends lost 4 bases at V and 0 bases at J; junction bases unmatched: 5. Germline CDR1 reads SGHTA; CDR2 reads FQGNSA. This CDR3 region has 15 residues. CDR3 bases: TGTGCCAGCAGCTCGGGACAGAACTCTAACTATGGCTACACCTTC. Its translation: CASSSGQNSNYGYTF.

J is TRBJ1-1 and V is TRBV5-6, with D possibly being TRBD1 (5 bases). This CDR3 comprises 18 residues. The V end lost 4 bases, the J end lost 0 bases, and 22 bases lay between the germline ends. The germline V gene encodes CDR1 SGHDT and CDR2 YYEEEE. CDR3 sequence reads: CASSGGFRRNRVNTEAFF. The CDR3 nucleotides read TGTGCCAGCAGCGGGGGGTTTAGACGGAACCGAGTGAACACTGAAGCTTTCTTT.

The chain has TRBV30 and TRBJ2-3, with D possibly TRBD2 on 5 matching bases. Trimming cost V 2 bases and J 10 bases, with 16 bases left between them. The V gene's germline CDR1 is GTSNPN and CDR2 SVGIG (reference sequence). This CDR3 is 13 amino acids long. CDR3 amino acids: CAWSPTKGSAQYF. The CDR3 DNA is TGTGCCTGGAGTCCTACGAAAGGGAGTGCGCAGTATTTT.

V usage is TRBV9 and J usage is TRBJ2-2, with D unclear. Germline loops: CDR1 SGDLS, CDR2 YYNGEE. The CDR3 is made up of 12 amino acids. V was shortened by 2 bases and J by 9 bases, with 8 bases between the two germline ends. This CDR3 is CASSVHSRELFF. In nucleotides, the CDR3 is TGTGCCAGCAGCGTTCATAGTAGGGAGCTGTTTTTT.

This chain links TRBV2 with TRBJ2-5; 11 nucleotides line up with TRBD2. The CDR3 length is 15 residues. V lost 5 bases and J lost 6; bases outside the gene matches: 8. Germline V CDR1 and CDR2: SNHLY, FYNNEI. The CDR3 nucleotides are TGTGCCAGCAGTCCAATACTAGCGGGAGAACAGACCCAGTACTTC. Its translation is CASSPILAGEQTQYF.

For the CDR3, the DNA is TGTGCCAGCAGCGGCCGGGACAGGTTATCGGATGAGCAGTTCTTC. It is translated as CASSGRDRLSDEQFF. V and J are TRBV21-1 and TRBJ2-1; the table's D call, TRBD1, was not checked against the DNA. TRBV21-1 is noted as a pseudogene. CDR3 length: 15 amino acids.

The rearrangement joins TRBV7-2 to TRBJ1-2, with 7 bases that match TRBD1. Germline V lookup: CDR1 SGHTA, CDR2 FQGNSA. The V gene end was trimmed by 3 bases and the J gene end by 4 bases; junction bases not matched to a gene: 8. CDR3 length: 15 amino acids. The DNA of the CDR3 is TGTGCCAGCAGCTTGGGGGCCCAGGGGGGCTATGGCTACACCTTC. This sequence encodes CASSLGAQGGYGYTF.

The chain links TRBV19 to TRBJ2-3, with 7 bases identical to TRBD2. The V segment lost 5 bases and the J segment 4 bases; nucleotides outside the gene matches: 3. Germline CDR1 is LNHDA and CDR2 is SQIVND (reference sequence). The CDR3 contains 13 residues. In nucleotides, the CDR3 is TGTGCCAGTAGTCCTCGGGAGGCAGATACGCAGTATTTT. Translated: CASSPREADTQYF.

The chain uses TRBV19 and TRBJ1-4; the D gene is possibly TRBD1 (5 bases). The CDR3 runs 14 residues. Per the germline V gene, CDR1 is LNHDA and CDR2 is SQIVND (reference sequence). The V end was cut by 5 bases, the J end by 6 bases, with 13 bases between. CDR3 nucleotide sequence: TGTGCCAGTAGTGGTCGTCAGGGTGATGAAAAACTGTTTTTT. Translated: CASSGRQGDEKLFF.

The rearrangement links TRBV9 to TRBJ1-2; no clear D gene. Germline lookup yields CDR1 SGDLS and CDR2 YYNGEE. The CDR3 length is 14 residues. With 3 bases removed from V and 5 bases from J, the gap between germline ends came to 14 bases. The CDR3 region is CASSASWENYGYTF. DNA of the CDR3: TGTGCCAGCAGCGCTAGTTGGGAGAATTATGGCTACACCTTC.

The rearrangement uses TRBV10-3 and TRBJ2-2; 10 positions match TRBD1. This CDR3 region has 14 residues. CDR1 and CDR2 (germline): ENHRY, SYGVKD. V was pared by 6 bases and J by 6 bases, with 4 bases of the junction left unmatched. The CDR3 spells CAISRGQGAGELFF. The CDR3, as DNA: TGTGCCATCAGCCGAGGACAGGGGGCCGGGGAGCTGTTTTTT.

V gene TRBV9 combines with J gene TRBJ2-7, with 10 bases fitting TRBD2. J gave up 3 bases and V 0 bases, and 9 bases lay outside the gene matches. The germline gives CDR1 SGDLS, CDR2 YYNGEE. The CDR3 loop spans 17 amino acids. This CDR3 is CASSVGPTSGIFYEQYF. Here the CDR3 DNA reads TGTGCCAGCAGCGTAGGGCCTACTAGCGGGATTTTCTACGAGCAGTACTTC.

This sequence joins TRBV6-2 or TRBV6-3 and TRBJ1-1; no clear D gene. This CDR3 contains 14 residues. From germline, CDR1 is MNHEY and CDR2 SVGEGT. Trimming took off 2 bases at V and 0 bases at J, with 7 bases between the two ends. In DNA form, the CDR3 reads TGTGCCAGCAGTTACGGGCCGTTGAACACTGAAGCTTTCTTT. Translation: CASSYGPLNTEAFF.